This T cell receptor beta chain was retrieved from a study of shared clonotypes between healthy human individuals. Trimming shortened V by 1 base and J by 7 bases, and 5 bases separated the two germline ends. Germline V gene sequence: CDR1 LNHDA, CDR2 SQIVND (reference sequence). The CDR3 runs 12 residues. The assay used deep level. The protocol was immunoSEQ multiplex PCR, while the TCRdb copy is restricted to in-frame clones and leaves out a portion. The table lists some 500,000 clones, roughly 95% of them singletons. The sample consisted of naive CD4+ T cells sorted from blood. Subset described: CD45RA+ positively selected. V and J are TRBV19 and TRBJ2-1; D not certain. The TCR originated in a woman aged 25 to 45 in good health. The CDR3 sequence is CASSIGVNEQFF. The CDR3, as DNA: TGTGCCAGTAGTATAGGCGTAAATGAGCAGTTCTTC. The variable domain in full, completed from reference TRBV19 and TRBJ2-1, reads DGGITQSPKYLFRKEGQNVTLSCEQNLNHDAMYWYRQDPGQGLRLIYYSQIVNDFQKGDIAEGYSVSREKKESFPLTVTSAQKNPTAFYLCASSIGVNEQFFGPGTRLTVL.